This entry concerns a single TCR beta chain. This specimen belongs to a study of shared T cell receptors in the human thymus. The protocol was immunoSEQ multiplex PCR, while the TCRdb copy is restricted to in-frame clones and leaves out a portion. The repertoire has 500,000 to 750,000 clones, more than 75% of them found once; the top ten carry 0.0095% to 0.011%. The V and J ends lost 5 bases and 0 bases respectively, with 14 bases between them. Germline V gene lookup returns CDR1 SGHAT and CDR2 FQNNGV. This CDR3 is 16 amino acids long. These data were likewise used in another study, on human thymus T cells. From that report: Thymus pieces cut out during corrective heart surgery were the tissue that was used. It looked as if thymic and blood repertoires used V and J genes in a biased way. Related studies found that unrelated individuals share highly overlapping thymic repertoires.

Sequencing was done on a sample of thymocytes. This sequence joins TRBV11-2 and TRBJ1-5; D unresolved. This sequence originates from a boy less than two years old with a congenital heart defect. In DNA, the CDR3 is TGTGCCAGCAGCCCCGCTGGGCACTTTAGCAATCAGCCCCAGCATTTT. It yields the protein CASSPAGHFSNQPQHF.